This paragraph reports one T cell receptor beta chain. What it binds is unknown. The record originates from a study of Ad26.COV2.S vaccination and SARS-CoV-2 variants. In the study overall: The Ad26.COV2.S arm of the COV1001 trial was where the donor was placed. Findings and caveats of the study: People who got the vaccine had more spike-specific TCR breadth than people who got placebo.

Treatment denoted: around 19 received Ad26.COV2.S at low or high dose, single or two shots; 5 received placebo; per-sample allocation not given. Day 63 after the first vaccine or placebo injection was the time point for sampling. The study used a vaccine consisting of an Ad26 vector that expressed Wuhan-strain SARS-CoV-2 spike. The method was immunoSEQ multiplex PCR; TCRdb's version includes in-frame clones alone and lacks a portion of them. The sample has around 300,000 clones, roughly 90% seen once; the top ten hold 5% to 6.5%. This CDR3 comprises 15 residues. Trimming cost V 4 bases and J 3 bases; bases outside gene matches: 4. Germline lookup yields CDR1 LGHNA and CDR2 YSLEER.

This sequence originates from a person between 18 and 65 years old who received the Ad26.COV2.S COVID-19 vaccine or a placebo. The chain has TRBV4-3 and TRBJ1-2; 11 bases align to TRBD1. The sample consisted of peripheral blood, taken in a trial of Ad26.COV2.S vaccine versus placebo. Written as DNA, the CDR3 is TGCGCCAGCAGCCCAGGGACAGGGGGATACTATGGCTACACCTTC. Amino acids: CASSPGTGGYYGYTF.